These 21 T cell receptor beta chains originate from one sample sequenced in a study of cytomegalovirus exposure and HLA in healthy donors. The primer mix had 60 Vbeta and 13 Jbeta primers. Profiling relied on immunoSEQ multiplex PCR, and the TCRdb table lists in-frame clones only, not all of them. This table holds some 90,000 clones, about 74% found once. Sample: PBMCs. The receptors were sampled from a man aged 35 to 55 in good health and CMV-seronegative.

The V gene is TRBV6-1, the J gene TRBJ2-7, with 8 bases identical to TRBD1. The V gene's germline CDR1 is MNHNS and CDR2 SASEGT. CDR3 length: 13 amino acids. After removal of 7 bases from V and 4 bases from J, the junction contained 6 bases not matched to a gene. This CDR3 reads CASNRGQEYEQYF. DNA for the CDR3: TGTGCCAGCAATCGGGGACAGGAGTACGAGCAGTACTTC.

The V call is TRBV4-1, the J call TRBJ2-6; possible D gene TRBD1, 6 bases. V lost 3 bases to trimming and J lost 0 bases, with 9 bases between them. Germline CDR1 reads MGHRA; CDR2 reads YSYEKL. CDR3 length equals 16 residues. In DNA form, the CDR3 reads TGCGCCAGCAGCCAGACAGGTATCTCTGGGGCCAACGTCCTGACTTTC. Residues: CASSQTGISGANVLTF.

The V gene is TRBV7-2, the J gene TRBJ1-1; maybe TRBD1 (5 bases). The CDR3 is 21 residues long. In germline, CDR1 is SGHTA, CDR2 FQGNSA. V lost 0 bases to trimming and J lost 2 bases, with 28 bases between them. For the CDR3, the DNA is TGTGCCAGCAGCTTAGCCAAAGACTACCGGGACTCCCATACCGCTAACACTGAAGCTTTCTTT. This gives the protein CASSLAKDYRDSHTANTEAFF.

The chain joins TRBV7-9 to TRBJ1-1, with 8 bases that match TRBD1. From germline, CDR1 is SEHNR and CDR2 FQNEAQ (reference sequence). This CDR3 has 15 residues. J gave up 1 base and V 4 bases, and 5 bases lay outside the gene matches. CDR3 nucleotide sequence: TGTGCCAGCAGCTCCACTGGGACAGGGAACACTGAAGCTTTCTTT. It translates to CASSSTGTGNTEAFF. The whole variable domain, filled in from reference TRBV7-9 and TRBJ1-1, reads DTGVSQNPRHKITKRGQNVTFRCDPISEHNRLYWYRQTLGQGPEFLTYFQNEAQLEKSRLLSDRFSAERPKGSFSTLEIQRTEQGDSAMYLCASSSTGTGNTEAFFGQGTRLTVV.

The chain is built from TRBV11-2 and TRBJ1-5, with D perhaps matching TRBD1 (5 bases). The CDR3 contains 14 residues. The V and J ends lost 8 bases and 5 bases respectively, with 16 bases between them. Per germline, CDR1 SGHAT and CDR2 FQNNGV. The CDR3 region is CASATGQGDQPQHF. Written as DNA, the CDR3 is TGTGCCAGCGCTACGGGCCAGGGCGATCAGCCCCAGCATTTT.

This chain joins TRBV2 and TRBJ1-5, with 7 bases identical to TRBD1. V shed 6 bases and J 5 bases; nucleotides not matched to a gene: 7. CDR1 is SNHLY and CDR2 is FYNNEI in the germline V gene. CDR3 length: 14 amino acids. The CDR3 DNA follows: TGTGCCAGCAGCGGACAGGCAATCCATCAGCCCCAGCATTTT. This codes for CASSGQAIHQPQHF. Filled out from reference TRBV2 and TRBJ1-5, the complete variable domain reads EPEVTQTPSHQVTQMGQEVILRCVPISNHLYFYWYRQILGQKVEFLVSFYNNEISEKSEIFDDQFSVERPDGSNFTLKIRSTKLEDSAMYFCASSGQAIHQPQHFGDGTRLSIL.

This clone was seen a single time. This chain connects TRBV6-5 to TRBJ2-2; 8 bases line up with TRBD2. This CDR3 has 15 amino acids. The J segment lost 3 bases and the V segment lost 6 bases, leaving 6 bases of the junction unmatched. Germline-derived CDR1 and CDR2 are MNHEY and SVGAGI. As DNA, the CDR3 is TGTGCCAGCAGCCCCCCGGGAGGGGACACCGGGGAGCTGTTTTTT. Its translation is CASSPPGGDTGELFF.

This clone has a handful of counts. The chain joins TRBV7-6 to TRBJ1-3, with D perhaps TRBD1 (5 bases). Germline assignment: CDR1 SGHVS and CDR2 FNYEAQ. The CDR3 runs to 15 residues. V was cut by 7 bases and J by 0 bases, with 13 bases left in between. The CDR3 DNA follows: TGTGCCAGCACCCATAACAGGATCTCTGGAAACACCATATATTTT. Translation gives CASTHNRISGNTIYF.

The rearrangement links TRBV28 to TRBJ2-3, with D perhaps TRBD2 (7 bases). The CDR3 has 16 residues. The V and J ends lost 7 bases and 2 bases respectively, with 19 bases between them. CDR1 is MDHEN, CDR2 SYDVKM, per germline. The CDR3 bases are TGTGCCAGCAACCCAGTGAGGGGGGGCCACACAGATACGCAGTATTTT. Amino acids: CASNPVRGGHTDTQYF.

This clone was detected only a few times. The gene calls are TRBV4-1 and TRBJ1-1; 8 bases align to TRBD1. The junction had 8 bases not matched to a gene; V was cut back by 5 bases and J by 0 bases. The CDR3 is 16 residues long. CDR1 and CDR2 (germline): MGHRA, YSYEKL. This chain's CDR3 is CASSLGQGGLNTEAFF. CDR3 bases: TGCGCCAGCAGCTTAGGACAGGGAGGATTGAACACTGAAGCTTTCTTT.

The V and J genes are TRBV6-5 and TRBJ2-3, with D possibly TRBD1 on 6 matching bases. The ends were cut back, 6 bases at V and 0 bases at J, with 13 bases in the middle. This CDR3 is 15 amino acids long. Germline V gene sequence: CDR1 MNHEY, CDR2 SVGAGI. The CDR3 loop is CASSLGQLSTDTQYF. CDR3 sequence (DNA): TGTGCCAGCAGCCTCGGACAGCTAAGCACAGATACGCAGTATTTT.

The chain couples TRBV19 to TRBJ2-5; 7 bases fit TRBD1. Trimming removed 7 bases from V and 5 bases from J; junction bases left unmatched: 7. Germline-derived CDR1 and CDR2 are LNHDA and SQIVND (reference sequence). There are 13 residues in the CDR3. For the CDR3, the DNA is TGTGCCAGTAAACAGCGCAGGGGGGAGACCCAGTACTTC. Translated: CASKQRRGETQYF.

The chain couples TRBV18 to TRBJ2-7; D may be TRBD2 (7 bases). The V gene's germline CDR1 is KGHSH and CDR2 LQKENI. Deletions cut 3 bases from V and 2 bases from J, with 14 bases between. The CDR3 has 15 residues. CDR3 in DNA: TGTGCCAGCTCACCTTTTGGGGGGGCGACCTACGAGCAGTACTTC. This encodes CASSPFGGATYEQYF.

The chain combines TRBV7-2 with TRBJ1-1; 7 positions match TRBD1. Germline V gives CDR1 SGHTA, CDR2 FQGNSA. The CDR3 is 15 amino acids. V lost 4 bases to trimming and J lost 5 bases; unmatched junction nucleotides: 10. CDR3 amino acids: CASSWKTGLGTEAFF. For the CDR3, the DNA is TGTGCCAGCAGCTGGAAGACAGGGCTAGGGACTGAAGCTTTCTTT.

The chain carries TRBV6-6 and TRBJ2-4; possibly TRBD2 for D (6 bases). V was trimmed by 0 bases and J by 5 bases, leaving 11 bases between them. The CDR3 covers 15 residues. The germline V gene has CDR1 MNHNY and CDR2 SVGAGI (reference sequence). In nucleotides, the CDR3 is TGTGCCAGCAGTTACTCGGGACTGGTGGAAAACATTCAGTACTTC. It is translated as CASSYSGLVENIQYF.

This clone was seen a handful of times. The J gene is TRBJ1-1, the V gene TRBV7-8, with TRBD1 matching 7 bases. There are 12 residues in the CDR3. V gave up 0 bases and J gave up 11 bases; unmatched junction bases: 3. In germline, CDR1 is SGHVS, CDR2 FQNEAQ. CDR3 coding DNA: TGTGCCAGCAGCTTAGCGTCGGGACAGGCTTTCTTT. This codes for CASSLASGQAFF.

The chain recombines TRBV10-3 with TRBJ1-2; unclear D gene. The V gene lost 2 bases and the J gene lost 5 bases, with 15 bases spanning the gap. Germline CDR1 is ENHRY and CDR2 is SYGVKD. This CDR3 comprises 15 residues. CDR3 sequence (DNA): TGTGCCATCAGTGAGGGCAGCGAGGGTCCGTATGGCTACACCTTC. As protein: CAISEGSEGPYGYTF.

CDR3 nucleotide sequence: TGTGCCAGCAGTGACTCTCAGGGGAATGAGCAGTTCTTC. This translates into CASSDSQGNEQFF. J is TRBJ2-1 and V is TRBV6-4; maybe TRBD1 (6 bases). CDR1 and CDR2 from the germline V gene are MRHNA and SNTAGT. V was pared by 0 bases and J by 7 bases, with 7 bases between. CDR3 length equals 13 residues.

This sequence joins TRBV7-8 and TRBJ1-5; D remains ambiguous. The CDR3 spans 12 residues. Germline lookup yields CDR1 SGHVS and CDR2 FQNEAQ. Trimming pared 6 bases from V and 9 bases from J, leaving 12 bases between. The CDR3 protein is CASSLSPGPQHF. As DNA, the CDR3 is TGTGCCAGCAGTCTTAGTCCCGGGCCCCAGCATTTT.

This sequence joins TRBV5-1 and TRBJ1-2; D not resolved. CDR1 and CDR2 (germline): SGHRS, YFSETQ. This CDR3 has 15 residues. V shed 0 bases and J shed 3 bases, with 12 bases lying between them. The CDR3 DNA reads TGCGCCAGCAGCTTGGCCGCCAGCGAATACTATGGCTACACCTTC. Its translation: CASSLAASEYYGYTF.

The CDR3 DNA reads as TGTGCCAGCAGCCAATCGACAGGTTTTGGAGAGACCCAGTACTTC. Encoded protein: CASSQSTGFGETQYF. The V call is TRBV7-3, the J call TRBJ2-5; tentative D call: TRBD1 (6 bases). CDR1 and CDR2 from the germline V gene are SGHTA and FQGTGA. With 5 bases removed from V and 4 bases from J, the gap between germline ends came to 17 bases. The CDR3 consists of 15 residues.